This TCR beta chain was sequenced during a study of shared clonotypes between healthy human individuals. The study's findings and limits: Sampling covered nothing but blood. Tissue TCR repertoires likely differ from those found in blood.

The unsorted samples had 100 million or so PBMCs used for genomic DNA. Of note for this clone: Its antigen is as yet unknown.

Deep-level running was used for the assay. Generated by immunoSEQ multiplex PCR, the TCRdb table keeps only in-frame clones and is missing some. The sample has about 530,000 clones; nearly 80% are singletons. The V end was cut by 3 bases, the J end by 1 base, with 10 bases between. This CDR3 contains 15 residues. The germline V gene has CDR1 GTSNPN and CDR2 SVGIG (reference sequence). The sequenced sample consisted of PBMCs. The TCR originated in a woman aged 40 to 50 in good health. Some clones in this sample may be carry-over from other donors' samples. The chain combines TRBV30 with TRBJ2-6, with unresolved D. CDR3 sequence reads: CAWRATLSGANVLTF. The DNA for the CDR3 is TGTGCCTGGAGGGCGACATTGTCTGGGGCCAACGTCCTGACTTTC.